The 25 T cell receptor beta chains in this list originate from one sample, sequenced in a study of blood T cell repertoires in COVID-19 (TCRdb year 2020). To prepare the library, the immunoSEQ multiplex PCR assay was applied. This is the immuneACCESS table as TCRdb keeps it, with only in-frame sequences that have V and J called. A part of the clones is gone; compared with another copy, unresolved V genes explain less than half, and the rest is unexplained. The sample has around 350,000 clones on record, approximately 86% of them singletons. The ten largest account for under 3% of the sample. The sample was peripheral blood. These receptors were collected from a human donor in a cohort sampled during active COVID-19.

This clone is a singleton in its sample. The genes are TRBV6-2 or TRBV6-3 and TRBJ2-1; a weak D match, TRBD1 (5 bases). Germline CDR1 reads MNHEY; CDR2 reads SVGEGT. The CDR3 loop spans 15 amino acids. Trimming left V 2 bases short and J 3 bases short, with 11 bases between. The CDR3 DNA follows: TGTGCCAGCAGTTACCCGCCTACAGGCTACAATGAGCAGTTCTTC. Translated: CASSYPPTGYNEQFF.

There are a few counts of this clone. The gene calls are TRBV6-5 and TRBJ1-2, with 9 bases lining up with TRBD1. Germline V lookup: CDR1 MNHEY, CDR2 SVGAGI. The J segment lost 2 bases and the V segment lost 10 bases, leaving 11 bases of the junction unmatched. This CDR3 spans 15 amino acids. Here the CDR3 reads CATAGPGQGNYGYTF. CDR3 bases: TGTGCCACCGCAGGACCGGGACAGGGAAACTATGGCTACACCTTC.

V and J are TRBV6-5 and TRBJ1-3, with D uncertain. Germline V gives CDR1 MNHEY, CDR2 SVGAGI. CDR3 length: 15 residues. Deletions cut 0 bases from V and 3 bases from J, with 9 bases between. CDR3 in amino acids: CASSYSVEGGNTIYF. The DNA of the CDR3 is TGTGCCAGCAGTTACTCGGTTGAGGGTGGAAACACCATATATTTT.

The rearrangement links TRBV11-2 to TRBJ2-5; 7 bases are a match to TRBD2. The germline gives CDR1 SGHAT, CDR2 FQNNGV. The CDR3 consists of 15 residues. The junction had 7 bases not matched to a gene; V was cut back by 1 base and J by 5 bases. CDR3 nucleotide sequence: TGTGCCAGCAGCTTAGTTCCAGCGGGGTGGGAGACCCAGTACTTC. Residues: CASSLVPAGWETQYF.

The chain carries TRBV11-2 and TRBJ2-7, with D maybe TRBD1 (5 bases). Germline lookup yields CDR1 SGHAT and CDR2 FQNNGV. The CDR3 has 15 amino acids. V gave up 1 base and J gave up 0 bases, with 10 bases separating them. This chain's CDR3 is CASSLGSRVSYEQYF. The CDR3 DNA is TGTGCCAGCAGCTTAGGTAGCAGGGTCTCCTACGAGCAGTACTTC.

This clone is a singleton in its sample. V and J are TRBV11-3 and TRBJ2-3, with 9 bases matching TRBD2. The CDR3 runs to 15 residues. The J segment lost 2 bases and the V segment lost 3 bases, leaving 3 bases of the junction unmatched. From germline, CDR1 is SGHNT and CDR2 YENEEA. The CDR3 DNA reads as TGTGCCAGCAGCTTGGGACTAGCTATCACAGATACGCAGTATTTT. Translation gives CASSLGLAITDTQYF.

The chain has TRBV27 and TRBJ1-1; D may be TRBD1 (5 bases). This CDR3 contains 13 residues. Germline V gene data show CDR1 as MNHEY and CDR2 as SMNVEV (reference sequence). V was clipped by 6 bases and J by 0 bases, with 8 bases between them. The CDR3 loop reads CASSSGVNTEAFF. CDR3 nucleotide sequence: TGTGCCAGCAGCTCGGGGGTGAACACTGAAGCTTTCTTT.

The chain links TRBV10-3 to TRBJ2-6; maybe TRBD2 (6 bases). This CDR3 has 16 residues. Trimming took off 0 bases at V and 4 bases at J, with 10 bases between the two ends. The germline gives CDR1 ENHRY, CDR2 SYGVKD. The CDR3 DNA sequence: TGTGCCATCAGTGAGTCGGAGGGTCCCGGGGCCAACGTCCTGACTTTC. Translating gives CAISESEGPGANVLTF.

V gene TRBV10-3 combines with J gene TRBJ2-1; 7 positions agree with TRBD2. CDR3 length: 11 residues. V trimming: 11 bases; J trimming: 5 bases; junction bases outside the gene matches: 3. Looked up from germline, CDR1 is ENHRY and CDR2 is SYGVKD. CDR3 coding DNA: TGTGCCTGCGGGGGAGACAATGAGCAGTTCTTC. Translated: CACGGDNEQFF.

V usage is TRBV9 and J usage is TRBJ2-3; D perhaps matches TRBD1 (6 bases). V was clipped by 4 bases and J by 0 bases, with 15 bases between them. Germline CDR1 and CDR2: SGDLS and YYNGEE. The CDR3 sequence is 16 residues long. The CDR3 coding sequence is TGTGCCAGCAGCCTCGGGACACACGATAGCACAGATACGCAGTATTTT. It is translated as CASSLGTHDSTDTQYF.

The CDR3 DNA sequence: TGTGCCAGCTCACTGGCTAGCGGGAGGGCCCCGAATGAGCAGTTCTTC. Its protein product is CASSLASGRAPNEQFF. The V call is TRBV18, the J call TRBJ2-1, with TRBD2 identical over 12 bases. Germline CDR1 is KGHSH and CDR2 is LQKENI. V dropped 4 bases and J dropped 7; count of bases not matched to a gene: 8. The CDR3 is made up of 16 amino acids.

Written as DNA, the CDR3 is TGTGCCAGCAGCTTAGATCTAGCGGTAGATACGCAGTATTTT. Amino acids: CASSLDLAVDTQYF. The rearrangement uses TRBV11-2 and TRBJ2-3; 7 nucleotides match TRBD2. Trimming cost V 0 bases and J 5 bases; bases outside gene matches: 2. The CDR3 loop spans 14 amino acids. Per germline, CDR1 SGHAT and CDR2 FQNNGV.

The chain joins TRBV5-1 to TRBJ2-7; D possibly corresponds to TRBD1 (6 bases). This CDR3 has 14 residues. The ends were cut back, 0 bases at V and 3 bases at J, with 10 bases in the middle. Germline CDR1 reads SGHRS; CDR2 reads YFSETQ. The CDR3 here is CASSLGMDSYEQYF. The CDR3 DNA follows: TGCGCCAGCAGCTTGGGTATGGACAGCTACGAGCAGTACTTC.

The chain couples TRBV18 to TRBJ1-1; D gene uncertain. Germline lookup yields CDR1 KGHSH and CDR2 LQKENI. The CDR3 loop spans 16 amino acids. Trimming took 4 bases from V and 1 from J, leaving 16 bases between them. CDR3 sequence: CASSQVLGQRNTEAFF. CDR3 in DNA: TGTGCCAGCTCACAGGTCCTTGGGCAGAGGAACACTGAAGCTTTCTTT. The full variable domain, completed using reference TRBV18 and TRBJ1-1, is NAGVMQNPRHLVRRRGQEARLRCSPMKGHSHVYWYRQLPEEGLKFMVYLQKENIIDESGMPKERFSAEFPKEGPSILRIQQVVRGDSAAYFCASSQVLGQRNTEAFFGQGTRLTVV.

This clone was counted once. CDR3 sequence (DNA): TGTGCCAGCAGTTCATCAGGCCGCAGGGGCTACACCTTC. This encodes CASSSSGRRGYTF. The gene calls are TRBV27 and TRBJ1-2; D gene ambiguous. V gave up 4 bases and J gave up 8 bases, with 14 bases separating them. The length of the CDR3 is 13 residues. Germline CDR1 is MNHEY and CDR2 is SMNVEV (reference sequence).

This clone was seen only once. The rearrangement links TRBV30 to TRBJ1-1; 8 nucleotides match TRBD1. V was pared by 2 bases and J by 0 bases, with 5 bases of the junction left unmatched. The CDR3 is made up of 15 amino acids. Germline CDR1 GTSNPN, CDR2 SVGIG (reference sequence). Written as DNA, the CDR3 is TGTGCCTGGAGTCCGTGGACAGGGATGAACACTGAAGCTTTCTTT. Its translation is CAWSPWTGMNTEAFF.

The table lists this clone with a few counts. The chain combines TRBV6-1 with TRBJ2-1, with TRBD1 as a possible D gene (6 bases). The CDR3 is made up of 15 amino acids. Germline CDR1 and CDR2: MNHNS and SASEGT. V gave up 0 bases and J gave up 5 bases, with 11 bases separating them. The CDR3 coding sequence is TGTGCCAGCAGTGAAGCGGGGTGGGACAACAATGAGCAGTTCTTC. The encoded protein is CASSEAGWDNNEQFF.

The chain combines TRBV9 with TRBJ2-2, with 9 bases identical to TRBD1. The CDR3 contains 15 residues. Germline lookup yields CDR1 SGDLS and CDR2 YYNGEE. The V gene end was trimmed by 3 bases and the J gene end by 6 bases; junction bases not matched to a gene: 6. The CDR3 is CASSGGGQGPGELFF. The CDR3 DNA reads as TGTGCCAGCAGCGGGGGGGGACAGGGTCCCGGGGAGCTGTTTTTT.

For the CDR3, the DNA is TGTGCCAGCAGTCCCGGGACAGTTGGGGGAAACATTCAGTACTTC. It is translated as CASSPGTVGGNIQYF. V usage is TRBV28 and J usage is TRBJ2-4; 7 bases agree with TRBD1. Germline V gene data show CDR1 as MDHEN and CDR2 as SYDVKM. V lost 5 bases and J lost 6; bases outside the gene matches: 10. This CDR3 has 15 residues.

The V gene is TRBV7-7, the J gene TRBJ2-3, with D unclear. Germline loops: CDR1 SSHAT, CDR2 FNYEAQ (reference sequence). This CDR3 is built from 13 residues. The V end was cut by 4 bases, the J end by 2 bases, with 7 bases between. CDR3 nucleotides: TGTGCCAGCAGCTGGAGTAACACAGATACGCAGTATTTT. It translates to CASSWSNTDTQYF.

CDR3 coding DNA: TGTGCCAGCAGCGTAGTACTACCCCACGAGCAGTACTTC. This encodes CASSVVLPHEQYF. The V gene is TRBV9, the J gene TRBJ2-7; D gene ambiguous. The CDR3 is 13 residues long. Germline lookup yields CDR1 SGDLS and CDR2 YYNGEE. Trimming stripped 0 bases from V and 5 bases from J, with 9 bases between.

This clone was detected a few times. This chain connects TRBV11-1 to TRBJ2-2; D is perhaps TRBD2 (5 bases). Trimming took 3 bases from V and 7 from J, leaving 9 bases between them. Per germline, CDR1 SGHAT and CDR2 FQDESV (reference sequence). CDR3 length: 13 amino acids. The CDR3 region is CASSLDRDGELFF. The CDR3 coding sequence is TGTGCCAGCAGCTTGGACCGGGACGGGGAGCTGTTTTTT. The full variable domain, in which reference TRBV11-1 and TRBJ2-2 provide the parts outside the CDR3, is EAEVAQSPRYKITEKSQAVAFWCDPISGHATLYWYRQILGQGPELLVQFQDESVVDDSQLPKDRFSAERLKGVDSTLKIQPAELGDSAMYLCASSLDRDGELFFGEGSRLTVL.

This chain connects TRBV7-2 to TRBJ2-2, with unresolved D. The CDR3 sequence is 16 residues long. Trimming took off 2 bases at V and 1 base at J, with 11 bases between the two ends. Germline CDR1 SGHTA, CDR2 FQGNSA. CDR3 bases: TGTGCCAGCAGCTTACAGAGTGGGCTGAACACCGGGGAGCTGTTTTTT. Translation: CASSLQSGLNTGELFF.

This chain links TRBV7-9 with TRBJ2-7; TRBD2 agrees at 9 bases. CDR3 length: 15 residues. The germline gives CDR1 SEHNR, CDR2 FQNEAQ (reference sequence). The trim removed 5 bases at V and 4 bases at J, leaving 9 bases unmatched. The CDR3 is CASSPRGGLWYEQYF. The CDR3 coding sequence is TGTGCCAGCAGCCCGCGGGGGGGGCTGTGGTACGAGCAGTACTTC.

Only a few counts were recorded for this clone. The chain has TRBV11-3 and TRBJ1-6; 7 bases are a match to TRBD1. CDR1 SGHNT and CDR2 YENEEA come from the germline V gene. This CDR3 is built from 18 residues. The J segment lost 5 bases and the V segment lost 8 bases, leaving 18 bases of the junction unmatched. CDR3 amino acids: CASLWGRDRAENNSPLHF. The CDR3 coding sequence is TGTGCCAGCCTCTGGGGCCGAGACAGGGCGGAGAATAATTCACCCCTCCACTTT. Filled out from reference TRBV11-3 and TRBJ1-6, the complete variable domain reads EAGVVQSPRYKIIEKKQPVAFWCNPISGHNTLYWYLQNLGQGPELLIRYENEEAVDDSQLPKDRFSAERLKGVDSTLKIQPAELGDSAVYLCASLWGRDRAENNSPLHFGNGTRLTVT.